This passage covers 6 T cell receptor beta chains from one sample sequenced in a study of cytomegalovirus exposure and HLA in healthy donors. PCR used 60 Vbeta primers and 13 Jbeta primers. The repertoire was sequenced with immunoSEQ multiplex PCR; TCRdb's copy has only in-frame clones and lacks some. The top ten hold 4.8% of the sample, which has over 150,000 clones, 84% seen once. What was sequenced was PBMCs. The receptors were gathered from a girl aged 10 to 17 in good health and CMV-seropositive.

This clone has just one count. The V gene is TRBV28, the J gene TRBJ2-7; D ambiguous. CDR3 length: 15 residues. Germline values: CDR1 MDHEN, CDR2 SYDVKM. Trimming shortened V by 2 bases and J by 0 bases, and 11 bases separated the two germline ends. The CDR3 DNA sequence: TGTGCCAGCAGTTTAGGGCAGGCGAGCTCCTACGAGCAGTACTTC. Its protein product is CASSLGQASSYEQYF.

The V gene is TRBV5-6, the J gene TRBJ2-5; D is unresolved. This CDR3 has 14 residues. Germline V gene lookup returns CDR1 SGHDT and CDR2 YYEEEE. Trimming removed 6 bases at V and 5 bases at J, with 17 bases between. The CDR3 coding sequence is TGTGCCAGCACCTTAGGCCTTAACGGGGAGACCCAGTACTTC. Its translation is CASTLGLNGETQYF.

V gene TRBV7-6 combines with J gene TRBJ2-2; D perhaps matches TRBD1 (5 bases). The CDR3 runs to 15 residues. Germline values: CDR1 SGHVS, CDR2 FNYEAQ. V lost 1 base and J lost 2, with 8 bases in between. For the CDR3, the DNA is TGTGCCAGCAGCTTAGTTGACAGAAACACCGGGGAGCTGTTTTTT. This gives the protein CASSLVDRNTGELFF.

A few counts support this clone. The rearrangement joins TRBV11-1 to TRBJ2-7; 7 bases map to TRBD1. The CDR3 is 14 amino acids. After removal of 4 bases from V and 2 bases from J, the junction contained 5 bases not matched to a gene. In germline, CDR1 is SGHAT, CDR2 FQDESV (reference sequence). The CDR3 coding sequence is TGTGCCAGCAGCTCGGGGACAGCGACCTACGAGCAGTACTTC. Translated: CASSSGTATYEQYF. Based on the CDR3 plus reference TRBV11-1 and TRBJ2-7, the full variable domain is EAEVAQSPRYKITEKSQAVAFWCDPISGHATLYWYRQILGQGPELLVQFQDESVVDDSQLPKDRFSAERLKGVDSTLKIQPAELGDSAMYLCASSSGTATYEQYFGPGTRLTVT.

The V call is TRBV10-3, the J call TRBJ2-3; tentatively, D is TRBD1 (6 bases). The CDR3 loop spans 14 amino acids. V gave up 6 bases and J gave up 3 bases, with 13 bases separating them. Per germline, CDR1 ENHRY and CDR2 SYGVKD. CDR3 protein: CAIRDSTGTDTQYF. CDR3 bases: TGTGCCATCAGGGACTCGACAGGTACAGATACGCAGTATTTT.

This clone was detected a few times. The genes are TRBV6-4 and TRBJ1-5, with a weak D call TRBD1 (6 bases). CDR1 is MRHNA, CDR2 SNTAGT, per germline. The CDR3 runs to 16 residues. Trimming took off 5 bases at V and 3 bases at J, with 17 bases between the two ends. The CDR3 is CASSTNREKDNQPQHF. CDR3 sequence (DNA): TGTGCCAGCAGTACCAACAGGGAGAAGGACAATCAGCCCCAGCATTTT.